One sample yielded the 16 T cell receptor beta chains listed below, sequenced in a study of blood T cell repertoires in COVID-19. Repertoires were generated with immunoSEQ multiplex PCR, while TCRdb's copy carries only in-frame clones and drops some. Among 60,000 or so clones listed, around 75% were seen once. Sequenced material: peripheral blood. All receptors come from a human donor in a cohort sampled during active COVID-19.

The chain combines TRBV4-1 with TRBJ1-6, with D maybe TRBD1 (5 bases). The germline V and J ends were trimmed by 10 bases and 0 bases, with 16 bases remaining between them. The V gene's germline CDR1 is MGHRA and CDR2 YSYEKL. The CDR3 loop spans 16 amino acids. The CDR3, as DNA: TGCGCCACCCGGGGGGAGGTCCTCTCCTATAATTCACCCCTCCACTTT. Its protein product is CATRGEVLSYNSPLHF.

This chain joins TRBV10-3 and TRBJ1-4; 9 nucleotides match TRBD1. Trimming at V came to 11 bases and at J to 5 bases, leaving 12 bases not matched to a gene. Germline lookup yields CDR1 ENHRY and CDR2 SYGVKD. This CDR3 is 15 amino acids long. The CDR3 spells CAVRKGTGSNEKLFF. DNA of the CDR3: TGTGCCGTGCGAAAAGGGACAGGGTCGAATGAAAAACTGTTTTTT.

The chain couples TRBV5-1 to TRBJ2-5; TRBD1 matches 10 bases. From germline, CDR1 is SGHRS and CDR2 YFSETQ. V lost 0 bases to trimming and J lost 1 base; unmatched junction nucleotides: 15. This CDR3 is built from 20 residues. Here the CDR3 reads CASSLDPRDRGIRAQETQYF. As DNA, the CDR3 is TGCGCCAGCAGCTTGGATCCCCGGGACAGGGGAATTCGAGCCCAAGAGACCCAGTACTTC.

This chain joins TRBV19 and TRBJ1-1, with 10 bases that match TRBD1. The CDR3 extends over 14 amino acids. Germline CDR1 LNHDA, CDR2 SQIVND (reference sequence). Unmatched junction bases numbered 5, after V lost 4 bases and J lost 6 bases. The DNA of the CDR3 is TGTGCCAGTAGTACCGGACAGGGGGTGTCTGAAGCTTTCTTT. This gives the protein CASSTGQGVSEAFF.

This clone was recorded a few times. The CDR3 nucleotides are TGTGCCAGCGGAAGGTTACAGGACAATCAGCCCCAGCATTTT. This translates into CASGRLQDNQPQHF. The gene calls are TRBV6-5 and TRBJ1-5, with D tentatively TRBD1 (5 bases). There are 14 residues in the CDR3. Germline lookup yields CDR1 MNHEY and CDR2 SVGAGI. V lost 8 bases to trimming and J lost 3 bases, with 14 bases between them.

The chain recombines TRBV19 with TRBJ2-2; 7 positions match TRBD1. J was trimmed by 6 bases and V by 5 bases; bases with no gene match: 6. Germline CDR1 LNHDA, CDR2 SQIVND (reference sequence). The length of the CDR3 is 14 residues. The CDR3 DNA is TGTGCCAGTAGTGCCCGTCAGGGGGCCGGGGAGCTGTTTTTT. It codes for CASSARQGAGELFF.

The count of this clone is one. The chain employs TRBV15 and TRBJ2-1, with TRBD2 as a possible D gene (6 bases). The CDR3 length is 14 residues. In germline, CDR1 is LNHNV, CDR2 YYDKDF (reference sequence). V was shortened by 1 base and J by 5 bases, with 9 bases between the two germline ends. Here the CDR3 reads CATSRARTNNEQFF. CDR3 nucleotides: TGTGCCACCAGCAGAGCCCGGACTAACAATGAGCAGTTCTTC.

The chain combines TRBV7-9 with TRBJ1-1; no definite D call. Germline V lookup: CDR1 SEHNR, CDR2 FQNEAQ (reference sequence). The V end lost 2 bases, the J end lost 0 bases, and 10 bases lay between the germline ends. This CDR3 is 15 amino acids long. The CDR3 nucleotides read TGTGCCAGCAGCTTAATGGCACAGATGAACACTGAAGCTTTCTTT. Protein product: CASSLMAQMNTEAFF.

The chain uses TRBV5-5 and TRBJ2-7; 7 positions agree with TRBD2. The V and J ends lost 2 bases and 4 bases, in that order; junction bases with no gene match: 3. Per the germline V gene, CDR1 is SGHKS and CDR2 is YYEKEE (reference sequence). The CDR3 is 13 residues long. CDR3 sequence (DNA): TGTGCCAGCAGCTTAATGGGAGGGTACGAGCAGTACTTC. This translates into CASSLMGGYEQYF.

The V gene is TRBV2, the J gene TRBJ2-1; no clear D gene. Trimming pared 7 bases from V and 0 bases from J, leaving 13 bases between. Germline assignment: CDR1 SNHLY and CDR2 FYNNEI. CDR3 size: 15 residues. DNA for the CDR3: TGTGCCAGCATGGAGCTTCGTAGCTCCTACAATGAGCAGTTCTTC. Translating gives CASMELRSSYNEQFF.

This clone was detected ten times or more. This chain links TRBV5-1 with TRBJ1-5; D perhaps matches TRBD1 (5 bases). Germline CDR1 and CDR2: SGHRS and YFSETQ. CDR3 size: 14 residues. The ends were cut back, 2 bases at V and 7 bases at J, with 13 bases in the middle. Here the CDR3 reads CASSLTTGDQPQHF. CDR3 in DNA: TGCGCCAGCAGCTTAACAACAGGCGACCAGCCCCAGCATTTT.

V gene TRBV7-9 combines with J gene TRBJ2-7; D gene uncertain. Germline assignment: CDR1 SEHNR and CDR2 FQNEAQ (reference sequence). There are 13 residues in the CDR3. Deletions cut 5 bases from V and 3 bases from J, with 11 bases between. CDR3 region: CASSPYSVYEQYF. CDR3 in DNA: TGTGCCAGCAGCCCCTACAGTGTCTACGAGCAGTACTTC.

The chain's CDR3 is CASSINRANYGYTF. The CDR3 DNA follows: TGTGCCAGTAGTATCAACAGGGCTAACTATGGCTACACCTTC. The chain uses TRBV19 and TRBJ1-2; perhaps TRBD1 as D (6 bases). The CDR3 length is 14 residues. Germline loops: CDR1 LNHDA, CDR2 SQIVND (reference sequence). The germline V and J ends were trimmed by 3 bases and 0 bases, with 8 bases remaining between them.

CDR3 residues: CASSRTGTYEQYF. In DNA, the CDR3 is TGTGCCAGCAGTCGGACAGGGACCTACGAGCAGTACTTC. The V gene is TRBV12-3 or TRBV12-4, the J gene TRBJ2-7, with 8 bases fitting TRBD1. The ends lost 5 bases at V and 2 bases at J; junction bases unmatched: 2. The CDR3 runs 13 residues.

J is TRBJ2-5 and V is TRBV5-1, with no clear D. CDR1 and CDR2 (germline): SGHRS, YFSETQ. With 3 bases removed from V and 3 bases from J, the gap between germline ends came to 12 bases. The CDR3 runs to 14 residues. This chain's CDR3 is CASSSGSQKETQYF. The CDR3 DNA is TGCGCCAGCAGCTCCGGTAGCCAGAAAGAGACCCAGTACTTC.

The chain combines TRBV7-6 with TRBJ2-5; weak D call: TRBD1 (6 bases). The germline V gene encodes CDR1 SGHVS and CDR2 FNYEAQ. V lost 1 base to trimming and J lost 9 bases, with 18 bases between them. This CDR3 has 15 amino acids. CDR3 sequence reads: CASSLEGTTMRAQYF. The CDR3 DNA sequence: TGTGCCAGCAGCTTAGAGGGGACAACAATGCGAGCCCAGTACTTC.